These 17 T cell receptor beta chains originate from one sample sequenced in a study of identical twins. TCRdb used MiXCR to reprocess the 5' RACE reads, holding one entry per CDR3 protein. The table includes 450,000 or so distinct CDR3 sequences, roughly an eighth detected once. These records were also assigned to another study, of yellow fever vaccine responses in identical twins.

The sequencing input was CD4+ T cells sorted from blood. These receptors originate from a woman under 30 in good health.

This clonotype was seen at least ten times. The rearrangement uses TRBV12-3 or TRBV12-4 and TRBJ2-2, with 8 bases aligning to TRBD1. This CDR3 has 15 residues. V was clipped by 7 bases and J by 3 bases; unmatched bases: 7. In DNA form, the CDR3 reads TGTGCCAGCACCAAGGAGGACAGGGACACCGGGGAGCTGTTTTTT. Its translation is CASTKEDRDTGELFF.

The chain recombines TRBV20-1 with TRBJ1-1; 9 nucleotides line up with TRBD1. Germline loops: CDR1 DFQATT, CDR2 SNEGSKA (reference sequence). V lost 8 bases and J lost 7; bases outside the gene matches: 11. This CDR3 is built from 13 residues. CDR3: CSLSRDRDGEAFF. For the CDR3, the DNA is TGCAGTCTATCTCGGGACAGGGACGGTGAAGCTTTCTTT.

CDR3 DNA sequence: TGCGCCAGCAGCAATGCTGGGGCGGGACAGGGTTCCTACGAGCAGTACTTC. This sequence encodes CASSNAGAGQGSYEQYF. The chain links TRBV5-1 to TRBJ2-7; 9 positions match TRBD1. The CDR3 length is 17 residues. The ends lost 4 bases at V and 1 base at J; junction bases unmatched: 12. Germline V gives CDR1 SGHRS, CDR2 YFSETQ.

The CDR3 DNA reads TGTGCCATCAGTGCCACGTCCCGGGGTAGCAATCAGCCCCAGCATTTT. It yields the protein CAISATSRGSNQPQHF. The chain employs TRBV10-3 and TRBJ1-5, with no clear D. V lost 4 bases, J lost 0 bases, and 13 bases lay in between. The CDR3 covers 16 residues. The V gene's germline CDR1 is ENHRY and CDR2 SYGVKD.

The chain combines TRBV12-3 or TRBV12-4 with TRBJ1-2; D is ambiguous. The CDR3 covers 14 residues. Trimming stripped 5 bases from V and 4 bases from J, with 14 bases between. The CDR3 protein is CASSLNSRAYGYTF. The DNA for the CDR3 is TGTGCCAGCAGTCTGAACTCTCGGGCCTATGGCTACACCTTC.

This clonotype was seen many times. This chain joins TRBV9 and TRBJ2-7; D remains ambiguous. CDR1 and CDR2 (germline): SGDLS, YYNGEE. This CDR3 is 13 amino acids long. V shed 4 bases and J shed 6 bases, with 14 bases lying between them. In DNA, the CDR3 is TGTGCCAGCAGCCCGAGTTGGAACAGCGAGCAGTACTTC. This sequence encodes CASSPSWNSEQYF.

This clonotype was observed many times. V and J are TRBV10-1 and TRBJ2-2; a possible D gene is TRBD1 (7 bases). Trimming took off 4 bases at V and 1 base at J, with 10 bases between the two ends. This CDR3 contains 15 residues. CDR1 and CDR2 (germline): WNHNN, SYGVQD (reference sequence). The chain's CDR3 is CASSGQGGNTGELFF. CDR3 DNA: TGCGCCAGCAGTGGACAGGGAGGGAACACCGGGGAGCTGTTTTTT.

This clonotype was counted a few times. The V and J genes are TRBV5-1 and TRBJ2-5, with 10 bases identical to TRBD1. This CDR3 is 18 amino acids long. CDR1 SGHRS and CDR2 YFSETQ come from the germline V gene. The V gene end was trimmed by 4 bases and the J gene end by 2 bases; junction bases not matched to a gene: 14. CDR3 coding DNA: TGCGCCAGCAGCCGACAGGGGGCGAGGGGGACCCTACAAGAGACCCAGTACTTC. Amino acids: CASSRQGARGTLQETQYF.

This chain uses TRBV20-1 with TRBJ2-6; D gene ambiguous. The germline CDR1 and CDR2 sequences are DFQATT and SNEGSKA (reference sequence). The CDR3 has 14 residues. V gave up 2 bases and J gave up 3 bases, with 8 bases separating them. For the CDR3, the DNA is TGCAGTGCTAGAAGGACGAGTGGGGCCAACGTCCTGACTTTC. This gives the protein CSARRTSGANVLTF.

The chain carries TRBV6-1 and TRBJ1-4; 7 bases map to TRBD1. Per germline, CDR1 MNHNS and CDR2 SASEGT. This CDR3 spans 14 amino acids. V was pared by 6 bases and J by 7 bases, with 8 bases of the junction left unmatched. CDR3 loop: CASREGASSEKLFF. CDR3 nucleotide sequence: TGTGCCAGCAGGGAGGGGGCATCGAGTGAAAAACTGTTTTTT.

J is TRBJ2-7 and V is TRBV9; 11 nucleotides agree with TRBD2. This CDR3 contains 16 residues. V shed 2 bases, J shed 2 bases, and the junction held 6 bases outside the gene matches. Germline V gene lookup returns CDR1 SGDLS and CDR2 YYNGEE. The CDR3 DNA sequence: TGTGCCAGCAGCGTCCCCATAGCGGGAGGGCCCTACGAGCAGTACTTC. Translating gives CASSVPIAGGPYEQYF. Together with reference TRBV9 and TRBJ2-7, the CDR3 gives the full variable domain: DSGVTQTPKHLITATGQRVTLRCSPRSGDLSVYWYQQSLDQGLQFLIQYYNGEERAKGNILERFSAQQFPDLHSELNLSSLELGDSALYFCASSVPIAGGPYEQYFGPGTRLTVT.

The table lists this clonotype with a few counts. This chain uses TRBV19 with TRBJ1-1; tentatively, D is TRBD1 (5 bases). The CDR3 extends over 11 amino acids. Per germline, CDR1 LNHDA and CDR2 SQIVND (reference sequence). Trimming left V 8 bases short and J 10 bases short, with 14 bases between. CDR3 nucleotide sequence: TGTGCCAGTCTGTTTCGGGGCGCAGCTTTCTTT. This sequence encodes CASLFRGAAFF.

There are a few counts of this clonotype. The chain combines TRBV12-3 or TRBV12-4 with TRBJ1-4, with D perhaps matching TRBD1 (5 bases). The CDR3 has 15 amino acids. V was cut by 2 bases and J by 3 bases, with 10 bases left in between. This CDR3 reads CASSLRGSSNEKLFF. The CDR3 DNA follows: TGTGCCAGCAGTTTAAGGGGTTCCTCTAATGAAAAACTGTTTTTT.

Only a few counts were recorded for this clonotype. The chain couples TRBV5-5 to TRBJ1-1; D is undetermined. Germline lookup yields CDR1 SGHKS and CDR2 YYEKEE (reference sequence). V lost 0 bases and J lost 4, with 10 bases in between. The length of the CDR3 is 14 residues. CDR3 DNA sequence: TGTGCCAGCAGCTTGGCAGGTGGAGTCACTGAAGCTTTCTTT. It specifies CASSLAGGVTEAFF.

This clonotype has a handful of counts. The chain combines TRBV6-5 with TRBJ1-3; D gene ambiguous. The CDR3 totals 16 residues. CDR1 MNHEY and CDR2 SVGAGI come from the germline V gene. V dropped 0 bases and J dropped 5 bases, with 14 bases sitting between them. The CDR3 sequence is CASSYSGQSTRNTIYF. CDR3 nucleotides: TGTGCCAGCAGTTACTCGGGTCAATCGACCCGAAACACCATATATTTT.

This clonotype turned up a few times. This rearrangement joins TRBV18 to TRBJ2-3; D remains unclear. This CDR3 is 13 amino acids long. The V gene lost 6 bases and the J gene lost 2 bases, with 9 bases spanning the gap. Germline V gene lookup returns CDR1 KGHSH and CDR2 LQKENI. Here the CDR3 DNA reads TGTGCCAGCTCGCCGACCGACACAGATACGCAGTATTTT. This codes for CASSPTDTDTQYF. The full variable domain, completed using reference TRBV18 and TRBJ2-3, is NAGVMQNPRHLVRRRGQEARLRCSPMKGHSHVYWYRQLPEEGLKFMVYLQKENIIDESGMPKERFSAEFPKEGPSILRIQQVVRGDSAAYFCASSPTDTDTQYFGPGTRLTVL.

This clonotype was found a few times. The CDR3 nucleotides are TGTGCCAGCAGCTCTCTGAGGGGGGGGCTCTACGAGCAGTACTTC. Protein: CASSSLRGGLYEQYF. The chain joins TRBV5-4 to TRBJ2-7, with D maybe TRBD2 (7 bases). The germline V and J ends were trimmed by 3 bases and 3 bases, with 16 bases remaining between them. Germline CDR1 and CDR2: SGHNT and YYREEE (reference sequence). The CDR3 is 15 residues long.